The source of this TCR beta chain is a study of identical twins. MiXCR was run by TCRdb on the 5' RACE reads, yielding one entry per CDR3 protein. The profile covers 400,000 to 550,000 distinct CDR3 sequences, with roughly a fifth appearing a single time and around 0.9% taken by the ten largest. Losses at the gene ends were 5 bases for V and 6 bases for J; bases not matched to a gene: 4. The CDR3 totals 13 residues. Germline V lookup: CDR1 DFQATT, CDR2 SNEGSKA (reference sequence). This clonotype was picked up many times. Another study also made use of these data, one on T cells expressing NK-cell markers.

The specimen was CD4+ T cells sorted from blood. The receptor comes from a woman aged 18-35 years in good health. The chain carries TRBV20-1 and TRBJ1-6; 7 bases fit TRBD1. This CDR3 is CSALRDSNSPLHF. CDR3 coding DNA: TGCAGTGCTTTGAGGGACAGTAATTCACCCCTCCACTTT.